The present entry profiles one TCR beta chain with its context. The sample belongs to a study of T cell changes during pregnancy in multiple sclerosis. CDR1 and CDR2 from the germline V gene are SGHNT and YYREEE (reference sequence). V shed 1 base and J shed 0 bases, with 8 bases lying between them. The CDR3 spans 14 residues. Profiling relied on immunoSEQ multiplex PCR, and the TCRdb table lists in-frame clones only, not all of them. This table holds under 100,000 clones, roughly 93% found once. This sequence originates from a female donor with multiple sclerosis, enrolled in a pregnancy study. This specimen consisted of peripheral blood, obtained in the third trimester of pregnancy. The chain has TRBV5-4 and TRBJ2-7; the D is unclear. The CDR3, as DNA: TGTGCCAGCAGCTTGTCGCGAGCCTCCTACGAGCAGTACTTC. This gives the protein CASSLSRASYEQYF.